The following is a T cell receptor (beta chain) sequence with its context. The protocol was immunoSEQ multiplex PCR, while the TCRdb copy is restricted to in-frame clones and leaves out a portion. The table shows about 170,000 clones, with 75% to 90% occurring only once. This record comes from a study of blood T cell repertoires in COVID-19. CDR1 and CDR2 from the germline V gene are SGHTA and FQGNSA. V lost 8 bases to trimming and J lost 4 bases, with 20 bases between them. This CDR3 spans 15 amino acids. The sample consisted of PBMCs or T cells enriched from blood (not recorded which). This chain connects TRBV7-2 to TRBJ1-2; TRBD1 might be the D (5 bases). The clonotype originates from a woman aged 45-65 years who had recovered from COVID-19. The DNA of the CDR3 is TGTGCCAGCCGGCGGGGCGAAGGGGTTGGCTATGGCTACACCTTC. Its protein is CASRRGEGVGYGYTF.